These 19 T cell receptor beta chains share one sample of origin, sequenced in a study of untreated major depressive disorder (dated by TCRdb to about 2018). Library method: the immunoSEQ multiplex PCR assay. As stored in TCRdb, this immuneACCESS dataset retains in-frame rearrangements with V and J assigned. A fraction of the clones does not appear; measured against another copy, unresolved V genes explain less than half of the discrepancy, and the remainder lacks a known reason. The sample yields tens of thousands of clones; around 92% were counted once. 0.45% to 0.6% of the sample is taken by the ten largest. Sequenced input: CD4+ T cells from PBMCs. The receptor set was obtained from a woman aged 40 to 55 in good health.

This chain links TRBV5-6 with TRBJ2-5, with 11 bases identical to TRBD2. The germline gives CDR1 SGHDT, CDR2 YYEEEE. J lost 5 bases, V lost 1 base, and 13 bases had no gene match. CDR3 length: 18 amino acids. CDR3 in DNA: TGTGCCAGCAGCTTGAGGCTAGCGGGGGGACCAAGACTGGAGACCCAGTACTTC. Protein sequence: CASSLRLAGGPRLETQYF.

V is TRBV27 and J is TRBJ2-1; 8 nucleotides agree with TRBD2. The CDR3 is made up of 15 amino acids. Losses at the gene ends were 8 bases for V and 2 bases for J; bases not matched to a gene: 8. From germline, CDR1 is MNHEY and CDR2 SMNVEV (reference sequence). The CDR3 DNA sequence: TGTGCCAGCCAGAGAGAGCGGGGGACCTACAATGAGCAGTTCTTC. Translation: CASQRERGTYNEQFF.

The CDR3 nucleotides read TGTGCCAGCAGTCCCGATCGAGACTATGGCTACACCTTC. Amino acids: CASSPDRDYGYTF. The chain joins TRBV28 to TRBJ1-2; no firm D call. The germline V gene has CDR1 MDHEN and CDR2 SYDVKM. Trimming took off 5 bases at V and 3 bases at J, with 10 bases between the two ends. The CDR3 covers 13 residues.

CDR3 protein: CASSGTSGGAFADTQYF. The CDR3, as DNA: TGTGCCAGCAGCGGAACTAGCGGGGGGGCTTTTGCAGATACGCAGTATTTT. The chain employs TRBV5-6 and TRBJ2-3, with TRBD2 identical over 13 bases. Germline lookup yields CDR1 SGHDT and CDR2 YYEEEE. V was clipped by 4 bases and J by 4 bases; unmatched bases: 9. The CDR3 is 17 residues long.

J is TRBJ1-2 and V is TRBV19; no clear D. Trimming removed 7 bases at V and 3 bases at J, with 12 bases between. The CDR3 is 13 amino acids. Germline V gene sequence: CDR1 LNHDA, CDR2 SQIVND (reference sequence). The CDR3 nucleotides read TGTGCCAGTACTCAGATGGGAGACTATGGCTACACCTTC. It specifies CASTQMGDYGYTF.

The rearrangement uses TRBV6-6 and TRBJ1-1; TRBD1 is a possible D gene (5 bases). The V end lost 7 bases, the J end lost 4 bases, and 22 bases lay between the germline ends. Germline V gene sequence: CDR1 MNHNY, CDR2 SVGAGI (reference sequence). There are 16 residues in the CDR3. This CDR3 is CASNARGGRGFTEAFF. The CDR3 DNA sequence: TGTGCCAGCAACGCCCGGGGAGGGAGGGGATTCACTGAAGCTTTCTTT.

This chain connects TRBV2 to TRBJ2-1; D may be TRBD1 (6 bases). Trimming removed 3 bases from V and 13 bases from J, with 16 bases in between. The CDR3 runs 13 residues. Germline V gene sequence: CDR1 SNHLY, CDR2 FYNNEI. CDR3: CASSDWGTGQQFF. The CDR3 bases are TGTGCCAGCAGTGATTGGGGCACAGGGCAACAGTTCTTC.

This clone showed up just once. The chain carries TRBV25-1 and TRBJ1-1; D is unresolved. The V gene lost 1 base and the J gene lost 7 bases, with 10 bases spanning the gap. CDR1 MGHDK and CDR2 SYGVNS come from the germline V gene. This CDR3 contains 13 residues. CDR3 nucleotide sequence: TGTGCCAGCAGTGAATTGACGCCTAGTGAAGCTTTCTTT. Its translation is CASSELTPSEAFF. The complete variable domain, with remaining parts taken from reference TRBV25-1 and TRBJ1-1, reads EADIYQTPRYLVIGTGKKITLECSQTMGHDKMYWYQQDPGMELHLIHYSYGVNSTEKGDLSSESTVSRIRTEHFPLTLESARPSHTSQYLCASSELTPSEAFFGQGTRLTVV.

This chain connects TRBV28 to TRBJ2-2; D might be TRBD1 (9 bases). Trimming removed 6 bases from V and 1 base from J, with 15 bases in between. The CDR3 is made up of 16 amino acids. The germline CDR1 and CDR2 sequences are MDHEN and SYDVKM. This CDR3 is CASSLAGQGNTGELFF. CDR3 DNA: TGTGCCAGCAGCTTAGCGGGACAGGGGAACACCGGGGAGCTGTTTTTT.

The chain carries TRBV7-8 and TRBJ1-4; 8 bases fit TRBD1. This CDR3 is 13 amino acids long. With 5 bases clipped from V and 8 bases from J, the junction kept 4 bases outside the gene matches. Looked up from germline, CDR1 is SGHVS and CDR2 is FQNEAQ. The CDR3 coding sequence is TGTGCCAGCAGCGCCCGGGACAGGGAAAAACTGTTTTTT. Amino acid sequence: CASSARDREKLFF. Looking up the rest from reference TRBV7-8 and TRBJ1-4 gives the full variable domain: GAGVSQSPRYKVAKRGQDVALRCDPISGHVSLFWYQQALGQGPEFLTYFQNEAQLDKSGLPSDRFFAERPEGSVSTLKIQRTQQEDSAVYLCASSARDREKLFFGSGTQLSVL.

The V gene is TRBV6-6, the J gene TRBJ1-5; unclear D gene. Trimming shortened V by 4 bases and J by 0 bases, and 7 bases separated the two germline ends. Germline V CDR1 and CDR2: MNHNY, SVGAGI (reference sequence). The CDR3 consists of 14 residues. The CDR3 is CASSSLASNQPQHF. In DNA form, the CDR3 reads TGTGCCAGCAGTTCTCTCGCTAGCAATCAGCCCCAGCATTTT.

CDR3 nucleotides: TGTGCCATCAGTGAGTCGCGGGGGCAGGGTTCACCCCTCCACTTT. Its protein is CAISESRGQGSPLHF. The chain has TRBV10-3 and TRBJ1-6, with D possibly being TRBD1 (6 bases). Germline V gives CDR1 ENHRY, CDR2 SYGVKD. The CDR3 loop spans 15 amino acids. Deletions cut 0 bases from V and 9 bases from J, with 12 bases between.

V is TRBV10-3 and J is TRBJ2-3; 8 bases fit TRBD2. The germline V gene encodes CDR1 ENHRY and CDR2 SYGVKD. Germline trimming cut 4 bases from V and 0 bases from J; bases unmatched to any gene: 6. The CDR3 spans 16 residues. The CDR3: CAISVSSGISTDTQYF. In DNA, the CDR3 is TGTGCCATCAGTGTGAGTAGCGGGATAAGCACAGATACGCAGTATTTT.

As DNA, the CDR3 is TGTGCCAGTAGTATAACACAAAACCTCAACTATGGCTACACCTTC. This sequence encodes CASSITQNLNYGYTF. This sequence joins TRBV19 and TRBJ1-2, with D uncertain. The CDR3 runs 15 residues. Germline values: CDR1 LNHDA, CDR2 SQIVND (reference sequence). Trimming left V 2 bases short and J 2 bases short, with 12 bases between.

The J gene is TRBJ2-1, the V gene TRBV30; no definite D call. Trimming removed 0 bases from V and 7 bases from J, with 7 bases in between. The germline CDR1 and CDR2 sequences are GTSNPN and SVGIG (reference sequence). CDR3 length: 12 residues. The CDR3 bases are TGTGCCTGGAGTGTACGCTGGAATGAGCAGTTCTTC. It codes for CAWSVRWNEQFF. Drawing the rest from reference TRBV30 and TRBJ2-1, the complete variable domain is SQTIHQWPATLVQPVGSPLSLECTVEGTSNPNLYWYRQAAGRGLQLLFYSVGIGQISSEVPQNLSASRPQDRQFILSSKKLLLSDSGFYLCAWSVRWNEQFFGPGTRLTVL.

The chain is built from TRBV7-9 and TRBJ1-4; the match to TRBD1 covers 7 bases. V dropped 7 bases and J dropped 5; count of bases not matched to a gene: 7. In germline, CDR1 is SEHNR, CDR2 FQNEAQ (reference sequence). This CDR3 spans 14 amino acids. The CDR3: CASTITGVNEKLFF. The CDR3 DNA reads as TGTGCCAGCACCATTACAGGGGTAAATGAAAAACTGTTTTTT.

In this sample, this clone turned up once. The V call is TRBV5-6, the J call TRBJ1-5; 11 positions agree with TRBD1. Per the germline V gene, CDR1 is SGHDT and CDR2 is YYEEEE. The junction had 8 bases not matched to a gene; V was cut back by 4 bases and J by 5 bases. This CDR3 region has 16 residues. CDR3: CASSARDRGSHQPQHF. DNA of the CDR3: TGTGCCAGCAGCGCCCGGGACAGGGGGTCCCATCAGCCCCAGCATTTT.

This clone was recorded only once. The chain uses TRBV5-1 and TRBJ2-7, with D perhaps matching TRBD2 (6 bases). The CDR3 contains 16 residues. V lost 7 bases and J 2 bases, leaving 22 bases between the germline ends. Per germline, CDR1 SGHRS and CDR2 YFSETQ. The chain's CDR3 is CASGGTEAGYTYEQYF. The CDR3 DNA reads TGCGCCAGCGGAGGGACGGAGGCGGGTTACACCTACGAGCAGTACTTC.

This sequence joins TRBV7-2 and TRBJ2-3; a possible D gene is TRBD1 (7 bases). The CDR3 consists of 15 residues. The V gene lost 2 bases and the J gene lost 10 bases, with 19 bases spanning the gap. Germline CDR1 SGHTA, CDR2 FQGNSA. The DNA of the CDR3 is TGTGCCAGCAGCTTATTACGGGGGACAGTGGCGGCGCAGTATTTT. Protein sequence: CASSLLRGTVAAQYF.